These T cell receptor beta chains were read from a single sample in a study of patients and donors after allogeneic stem cell transplantation. TCRdb re-called the RT-PCR reads through MiXCR, storing one row per CDR3 protein. The profile shows 900,000 to 1,000,000 distinct CDR3 sequences, around 17% of them singletons. Sequencing used blood, either unsorted or a sorted T cell fraction (not recorded which). These receptors were taken from a human donor who was either an allogeneic HSCT recipient or a stem cell or donor lymphocyte infusion donor (not recorded which). It is not recorded whose cells these are; they may come from a transplant donor. CDR3s include the opening cysteine and the closing phenylalanine or tryptophan. D genes are given only for firm matches. A row's size may be missing; if present it is once, few, many or a size class.

>TRBV4-3|TRBJ1-2|-|few
CASSQFSGVAGYTF
TGCGCCAGCAGCCAATTCAGCGGGGTGGCCGGCTACACCTTC
>TRBV12-3/TRBV12-4|TRBJ1-6|-|-
CASRPNWTNSPLHF
TGTGCCAGCAGGCCGAATTGGACAAATTCACCCCTCCACTTT
>TRBV19|TRBJ1-5|-|once
CASSPTGPQGPQHF
TGTGCCAGTAGTCCGACAGGTCCGCAAGGGCCCCAGCATTTT
>TRBV4-1|TRBJ2-7|-|-
CASSQDPRGVHEQYF
TGCGCCAGCAGCCAAGATCCAAGGGGAGTACACGAGCAGTACTTC
>TRBV5-1|TRBJ1-1|-|many
CASSLDTAVNTEAFF
TGCGCCAGCAGCTTGGATACAGCAGTAAACACTGAAGCTTTCTTT
>TRBV15|TRBJ1-3|-|few
CATSRTASDSGNTIYF
TGTGCCACCAGCAGGACAGCCTCGGACTCTGGAAACACCATATATTTT
>TRBV10-3|TRBJ2-3|TRBD1|few
CAISAAGGNQVTQYF
TGTGCCATCAGTGCGGCAGGGGGAAACCAGGTTACGCAGTATTTT
>TRBV5-1|TRBJ2-3|-|-
CASSDQGTDTQYF
TGCGCCAGCAGCGATCAGGGGACAGATACGCAGTATTTT
>TRBV25-1|TRBJ2-3|-|few
CASSSQRSTDTQYF
TGTGCCAGCAGTTCACAGAGGAGCACAGATACGCAGTATTTT
>TRBV20-1|TRBJ2-7|TRBD1|-
CSARDRGQGAVEQYF
TGCAGTGCTAGAGATCGGGGACAGGGGGCTGTCGAGCAGTACTTC
>TRBV10-3|TRBJ1-2|TRBD1|-
CAISEQGARNGYTF
TGTGCCATCAGTGAGCAGGGGGCGCGGAATGGCTACACCTTC
>TRBV3-1|TRBJ2-2|TRBD1|-
CASSQDNAPGGTGELFF
TGTGCCAGCAGCCAAGATAATGCTCCAGGGGGCACCGGGGAGCTGTTTTTT
>TRBV24-1|TRBJ2-5|-|-
CATSDPGLEKQETQYF
TGTGCCACCAGTGACCCGGGGCTAGAAAAACAAGAGACCCAGTACTTC
>TRBV2|TRBJ2-7|TRBD2|-
CASIITGTSSYEQYF
TGTGCCAGCATTATCACCGGGACTAGCTCCTACGAGCAGTACTTC
>TRBV7-8|TRBJ2-2|TRBD2|few
CASSPGIAGYTGELFF
TGTGCCAGCAGCCCGGGGATAGCGGGATACACCGGGGAGCTGTTTTTT
>TRBV12-3/TRBV12-4|TRBJ1-1|-|-
CASSLMREAFF
TGTGCCAGCAGTTTAATGAGGGAAGCTTTCTTT
>TRBV12-3/TRBV12-4|TRBJ2-2|-|few
CASSFGVLTEGGNTGELFF
TGTGCCAGCAGTTTTGGGGTTCTGACCGAGGGTGGAAACACCGGGGAGCTGTTTTTT
>TRBV12-3/TRBV12-4|TRBJ2-1|-|-
CASRQRTAAYNEQFF
TGTGCCAGCAGGCAGCGGACAGCGGCCTACAATGAGCAGTTCTTC
>TRBV20-1|TRBJ1-2|-|-
CSAREGKQGSYGYTF
TGCAGTGCTAGAGAGGGGAAACAGGGCTCCTATGGCTACACCTTC
>TRBV12-3/TRBV12-4|TRBJ2-7|TRBD1|many
CASSLWGQGAYEQYF
TGTGCCAGCAGTTTATGGGGACAGGGGGCCTACGAGCAGTACTTC
>TRBV9|TRBJ2-3|TRBD2|many
CASSVGTSGTDTQYF
TGTGCCAGCAGCGTAGGGACTAGCGGCACAGATACGCAGTATTTT
>TRBV5-1|TRBJ2-3|TRBD2|-
CASSQGTSGQRGLDTQYF
TGCGCCAGCAGCCAAGGGACTAGCGGCCAACGGGGGTTAGATACGCAGTATTTT
>TRBV5-4|TRBJ1-6|TRBD1|few
CASSLVGTASRANNSPLHF
TGTGCCAGCAGCTTGGTAGGGACAGCGTCACGCGCCAATAATTCACCCCTCCACTTT
>TRBV7-8|TRBJ2-1|TRBD1|-
CASSLAPGQYNEQFF
TGTGCCAGCAGCTTAGCGCCGGGACAGTACAATGAGCAGTTCTTC
>TRBV11-2|TRBJ1-6|-|few
CASSSLNRDRGLSSYNSPLHF
TGTGCCAGCAGCTCCCTGAACCGGGACCGAGGGCTCAGCTCCTATAATTCACCCCTCCACTTT
>TRBV7-2|TRBJ2-7|-|-
CASSSLSFDEQYF
TGTGCCAGCAGCTCTCTTTCATTCGACGAGCAGTACTTC
>TRBV4-1|TRBJ2-3|TRBD2|-
CASSRPMGGPSDTQYF
TGCGCCAGCAGCCGGCCTATGGGAGGGCCGTCAGATACGCAGTATTTT
>TRBV12-3/TRBV12-4|TRBJ2-2|-|-
CASSFQGQNTGELFF
TGTGCCAGCAGTTTCCAGGGCCAGAACACCGGGGAGCTGTTTTTT
>TRBV5-1|TRBJ1-1|-|many
CASSPTFGLNTEAFF
TGCGCCAGCAGCCCAACCTTCGGGTTGAACACTGAAGCTTTCTTT
>TRBV9|TRBJ2-3|TRBD2|-
CASSVAWAGGTDTQYF
TGTGCCAGCAGCGTAGCTTGGGCGGGAGGTACAGATACGCAGTATTTT
>TRBV12-3/TRBV12-4|TRBJ1-2|TRBD1|many
CASSQPGGGSYGYTF
TGTGCCAGCAGTCAACCAGGGGGAGGGAGCTATGGCTACACCTTC
>TRBV12-3/TRBV12-4|TRBJ1-5|TRBD1|many
CASSLATGVQPQHF
TGTGCCAGCAGTTTAGCGACAGGGGTTCAGCCCCAGCATTTT
>TRBV7-9|TRBJ2-7|TRBD2|-
CASSLTAGGPSYEQYF
TGTGCCAGCAGCTTAACAGCGGGGGGACCCTCCTACGAGCAGTACTTC
>TRBV3-1|TRBJ1-1|-|many
CASSQRTGNTEAFF
TGTGCCAGCAGCCAACGGACGGGGAACACTGAAGCTTTCTTT
>TRBV21-1|TRBJ2-5|-|-
CASSVWTHQETQYF
TGTGCCAGCAGCGTCTGGACCCACCAAGAGACCCAGTACTTC
>TRBV29-1|TRBJ2-7|-|few
CSVGGDEQYF
TGCAGCGTTGGGGGGGACGAGCAGTACTTC
>TRBV10-3|TRBJ2-5|-|few
CAVRRTEQETQYF
TGTGCCGTCCGCAGGACGGAACAAGAGACCCAGTACTTC
>TRBV7-2|TRBJ1-2|-|-
CASSSRLFGDYTF
TGTGCCAGCAGCTCAAGACTATTCGGAGACTACACCTTC
>TRBV15|TRBJ2-5|TRBD1|few
CATSRDGQGRVGGTQYF
TGTGCCACCAGCAGAGATGGACAGGGACGTGTCGGGGGGACCCAGTACTTC
>TRBV12-3/TRBV12-4|TRBJ1-1|-|many
CASSFGENTEAFF
TGTGCCAGCAGTTTTGGGGAGAACACTGAAGCTTTCTTT
>TRBV5-1|TRBJ1-3|-|many
CASSPRSGNTIYF
TGTGCCAGCAGCCCCCGGTCTGGAAACACCATATATTTT
>TRBV20-1|TRBJ1-2|TRBD1|few
CSAKDRGYGYTF
TGCAGTGCCAAGGACAGGGGCTATGGCTACACCTTC
>TRBV27|TRBJ2-7|TRBD1|many
CASSLSSGQGYEQYF
TGTGCCAGCAGTTTATCGTCCGGACAGGGCTACGAGCAGTACTTC
>TRBV12-3/TRBV12-4|TRBJ1-1|TRBD1|few
CASSLDRGGMNTEAFF
TGTGCCAGCAGTTTAGACAGAGGGGGCATGAACACTGAAGCTTTCTTT
>TRBV11-2|TRBJ1-4|TRBD1|few
CASSFPTGFGEKLFF
TGTGCCAGCAGCTTCCCGACAGGGTTCGGTGAAAAACTGTTTTTT
>TRBV3-1|TRBJ1-1|TRBD1|few
CASSQGQTGGVGMNTEAFF
TGTGCCAGCAGCCAAGGCCAGACAGGGGGCGTCGGGATGAACACTGAAGCTTTCTTT
>TRBV3-1|TRBJ2-7|-|-
CASSPGSNSYEQYF
TGTGCCAGCAGCCCCGGGTCCAACTCCTACGAGCAGTACTTC
>TRBV19|TRBJ1-1|-|-
CASSVWGPNTEAFF
TGTGCCAGTAGTGTGTGGGGCCCGAACACTGAAGCTTTCTTT
>TRBV29-1|TRBJ2-7|-|-
CSVTRQDGEQYF
TGCAGCGTGACACGACAGGACGGGGAGCAGTACTTC